This TCR beta chain was retrieved from a study of blood T cell repertoires in COVID-19. Study at large: Acute and convalescent COVID-19 samples came from the United States, Italy and Spain. T cells, B-cell-depleted T cells, or PBMCs provided the cDNA or gDNA that served as material.

In germline, CDR1 is MNHEY, CDR2 SVGAGI. V was clipped by 7 bases and J by 6 bases, with 12 bases between them. This CDR3 contains 12 residues. Source study methods: The authors estimated nucleated cell counts from reference gene primer amplification. Clones were read by immunoSEQ multiplex PCR, and TCRdb kept only the in-frame ones, dropping some. D and trimming were read from the DNA, whereas the V and J calls and clone size are those reported in that table. The table shows fewer than 85,000 clones, with about four fifths occurring only once. The source is a woman older than 75 with active or convalescent COVID-19. The sequencing input was peripheral blood. The V call is TRBV6-5, the J call TRBJ2-5; TRBD1 might be the D (6 bases). CDR3 DNA sequence: TGTGCCAGCAACATAAGGGGGAAGACCCAGTACTTC. It yields the protein CASNIRGKTQYF.